These 32 T cell receptor beta chains came from one sample sequenced in a study of cytomegalovirus exposure and HLA in healthy donors. PCR involved 60 Vbeta and 13 Jbeta primers. Produced via immunoSEQ multiplex PCR; TCRdb's table is partial and in-frame only. The sample yields roughly 120,000 clones, about four fifths seen once. The source material was PBMCs. The receptors shown here come from a man aged 25-40 years in good health and CMV-seropositive.

This clone was seen only once. The chain carries TRBV28 and TRBJ1-2; TRBD1 matches 10 bases. V lost 8 bases to trimming and J lost 8 bases; unmatched junction nucleotides: 8. CDR3 size: 13 residues. The germline CDR1 and CDR2 sequences are MDHEN and SYDVKM. The CDR3 loop reads CASQIDRGRGYTF. The CDR3 DNA is TGTGCCAGCCAAATCGACAGGGGGCGAGGCTACACCTTC.

This sequence joins TRBV10-3 and TRBJ1-4, with D unclear. V lost 7 bases, J lost 8 bases, and 14 bases lay in between. The CDR3 covers 13 residues. Germline CDR1 and CDR2: ENHRY and SYGVKD. The CDR3 region is CAITRDLGEKLFF. The CDR3 DNA is TGTGCCATCACCCGAGACCTGGGCGAAAAACTGTTTTTT.

The chain couples TRBV7-6 to TRBJ2-3; 11 bases map to TRBD2. Losses at the gene ends were 5 bases for V and 3 bases for J; bases not matched to a gene: 7. Per germline, CDR1 SGHVS and CDR2 FNYEAQ. The CDR3 is made up of 16 amino acids. The CDR3 region has the DNA TGTGCCAGCAGCCCAACAACTAGCGGGGGAACAGATACGCAGTATTTT. Its translation is CASSPTTSGGTDTQYF.

V and J are TRBV7-9 and TRBJ2-5; a possible D gene is TRBD1 (6 bases). CDR1 and CDR2 from the germline V gene are SEHNR and FQNEAQ (reference sequence). The CDR3 extends over 16 amino acids. Trimming cost V 1 base and J 4 bases, with 16 bases left between them. The CDR3 region has the DNA TGTGCCAGCAGCTTAGGGGCAGGGGTGGTAAGAGAGACCCAGTACTTC. The encoded protein is CASSLGAGVVRETQYF.

The chain has TRBV10-3 and TRBJ2-7; 8 nucleotides agree with TRBD1. Germline V gene sequence: CDR1 ENHRY, CDR2 SYGVKD. There are 14 residues in the CDR3. The V and J ends lost 2 bases and 6 bases, in that order; junction bases with no gene match: 6. The DNA of the CDR3 is TGTGCCATCAGTGAGATCCAGGGGGCGGGCGAGCAGTACTTC. Its translation is CAISEIQGAGEQYF.

CDR3 bases: TGTGCCAGCAGGGGCAGGGTTTCCTACGAGCAGTACTTC. Translation gives CASRGRVSYEQYF. The chain carries TRBV28 and TRBJ2-5; a weak D match, TRBD1 (5 bases). With the DNA end fitting TRBJ2-7 better, the J assignment may be wrong. Germline CDR1 is MDHEN and CDR2 is SYDVKM. This CDR3 is built from 13 residues.

The rearrangement uses TRBV11-3 and TRBJ2-6, with a possible D match to TRBD1 (5 bases). Germline loops: CDR1 SGHNT, CDR2 YENEEA. V lost 4 bases and J 2 bases, leaving 9 bases between the germline ends. This CDR3 spans 15 amino acids. The CDR3 region has the DNA TGTGCCAGCAGCTCCCCAGGGACTGGGGCCAACGTCCTGACTTTC. It is translated as CASSSPGTGANVLTF.

The V gene is TRBV27, the J gene TRBJ1-1, with no clear D. Trimming removed 8 bases from V and 3 bases from J, with 13 bases in between. The V gene's germline CDR1 is MNHEY and CDR2 SMNVEV (reference sequence). CDR3 length equals 13 residues. CDR3 sequence: CASGPKGDTEAFF. In DNA, the CDR3 is TGTGCCAGCGGGCCGAAGGGAGACACTGAAGCTTTCTTT.

The V call is TRBV4-3, the J call TRBJ1-2; D is possibly TRBD1 (5 bases). CDR1 and CDR2 (germline): LGHNA, YSLEER. Trimming left V 5 bases short and J 2 bases short, with 12 bases between. CDR3 length equals 14 residues. CDR3 DNA sequence: TGCGCCAGCAGCGCGGCTGGGGCCAACTATGGCTACACCTTC. This encodes CASSAAGANYGYTF.

The chain recombines TRBV4-3 with TRBJ2-2, with 7 bases that match TRBD2. V dropped 4 bases and J dropped 8; count of bases not matched to a gene: 7. Germline V CDR1 and CDR2: LGHNA, YSLEER. The CDR3 has 14 residues. This CDR3 is CASSRGLQGGELFF. CDR3 DNA sequence: TGCGCCAGCAGCCGGGGACTACAAGGTGGGGAGCTGTTTTTT.

The chain combines TRBV18 with TRBJ2-1; 9 bases line up with TRBD2. The CDR3 has 17 residues. The germline gives CDR1 KGHSH, CDR2 LQKENI. With V trimmed by 0 bases and J by 8 bases, 11 bases remained unmatched. CDR3 amino acids: CASSPPNGRGGRDEQFF. The CDR3 nucleotides are TGTGCCAGCTCACCACCCAATGGGCGGGGGGGCCGTGATGAGCAGTTCTTC.

The chain links TRBV5-1 to TRBJ1-1, with TRBD1 as a possible D gene (5 bases). The V gene lost 2 bases and the J gene lost 5 bases, with 19 bases spanning the gap. In germline, CDR1 is SGHRS, CDR2 YFSETQ. This CDR3 region has 16 residues. DNA for the CDR3: TGCGCCAGCAGCTTCATCCCGATACCCCGGGGGACTGAAGCTTTCTTT. The encoded protein is CASSFIPIPRGTEAFF.

The chain links TRBV4-2 to TRBJ1-1, with D maybe TRBD1 (6 bases). The length of the CDR3 is 15 residues. The germline V and J ends were trimmed by 5 bases and 12 bases, with 25 bases remaining between them. Germline V gene data show CDR1 as LGHNA and CDR2 as YNFKEQ. CDR3 sequence: CASSSTLGHSAESFF. CDR3 sequence (DNA): TGTGCCAGCAGCTCGACCCTGGGACACTCGGCCGAGTCTTTCTTT.

This clone occurred once. The chain uses TRBV4-2 and TRBJ1-5, with TRBD1 as a possible D gene (5 bases). Germline lookup yields CDR1 LGHNA and CDR2 YNFKEQ. The length of the CDR3 is 17 residues. Trimming shortened V by 4 bases and J by 0 bases, and 16 bases separated the two germline ends. The CDR3 loop reads CASSPRGAQGSNQPQHF. DNA of the CDR3: TGTGCCAGCAGCCCCCGAGGAGCCCAGGGTAGCAATCAGCCCCAGCATTTT.

This clone turned up a few times. V gene TRBV10-3 combines with J gene TRBJ2-3; D is perhaps TRBD2 (5 bases). V dropped 11 bases and J dropped 6 bases, with 15 bases sitting between them. This CDR3 comprises 12 residues. Germline V CDR1 and CDR2: ENHRY, SYGVKD. The chain's CDR3 is CASDSGRDTQYF. The CDR3 nucleotides read TGTGCCTCGGACTCGGGAAGGGATACGCAGTATTTT.

The V call is TRBV11-3, the J call TRBJ2-1; D might be TRBD1 (5 bases). CDR1 and CDR2 from the germline V gene are SGHNT and YENEEA. The CDR3 is made up of 15 amino acids. The V and J ends lost 6 bases and 5 bases respectively, with 17 bases between them. Here the CDR3 reads CASSLGQGVNNEQFF. DNA for the CDR3: TGTGCCAGCAGTCTCGGGCAGGGTGTAAACAATGAGCAGTTCTTC. The full variable domain, rest sourced from reference TRBV11-3 and TRBJ2-1, is EAGVVQSPRYKIIEKKQPVAFWCNPISGHNTLYWYLQNLGQGPELLIRYENEEAVDDSQLPKDRFSAERLKGVDSTLKIQPAELGDSAVYLCASSLGQGVNNEQFFGPGTRLTVL.

The J gene is TRBJ2-7, the V gene TRBV7-2; 7 positions match TRBD1. J was trimmed by 13 bases and V by 1 base; bases with no gene match: 10. CDR3 length equals 13 residues. CDR1 is SGHTA and CDR2 is FQGNSA in the germline V gene. CDR3 sequence (DNA): TGTGCCAGCAGCTTAGGAGGGACAGCATCAACCTACTTC. Its translation: CASSLGGTASTYF.

The V and J genes are TRBV19 and TRBJ2-7; 11 bases agree with TRBD1. The V gene's germline CDR1 is LNHDA and CDR2 SQIVND (reference sequence). The V segment lost 4 bases and the J segment 2 bases; nucleotides outside the gene matches: 4. CDR3 length: 15 amino acids. Here the CDR3 DNA reads TGTGCCAGTAGTACCCCGGGACAGGGGGCCTACGAGCAGTACTTC. As protein: CASSTPGQGAYEQYF.

V and J are TRBV7-3 and TRBJ1-1, with TRBD1 matching over 8 bases. Per germline, CDR1 SGHTA and CDR2 FQGTGA. V gave up 4 bases and J gave up 5 bases; unmatched junction bases: 9. CDR3 length: 15 amino acids. As DNA, the CDR3 is TGTGCCAGCAGCTCCCAGGGGGCAGGGGGTACTGAAGCTTTCTTT. This translates into CASSSQGAGGTEAFF.

This chain connects TRBV4-2 to TRBJ2-3; 13 nucleotides match TRBD2. This CDR3 has 16 amino acids. V lost 4 bases to trimming and J lost 7 bases; unmatched junction nucleotides: 8. CDR1 and CDR2 (germline): LGHNA, YNFKEQ. The CDR3 loop is CASSLPLAGGPNTQYF. The CDR3 DNA reads as TGTGCCAGCAGCCTTCCACTAGCGGGGGGGCCTAATACGCAGTATTTT.

The gene calls are TRBV4-2 and TRBJ2-5; TRBD1 matches 8 bases. This CDR3 spans 11 amino acids. The germline V gene has CDR1 LGHNA and CDR2 YNFKEQ. The V and J ends lost 4 bases and 11 bases, in that order; junction bases with no gene match: 3. The CDR3, as DNA: TGTGCCAGCAGCCCTGGACAGGGACAGTACTTC. Amino acid sequence: CASSPGQGQYF.

V and J are TRBV6-6 and TRBJ1-2; D uncertain. V was pared by 5 bases and J by 9 bases, with 13 bases between. CDR3 length: 12 amino acids. Germline V gives CDR1 MNHNY, CDR2 SVGAGI (reference sequence). The CDR3 region has the DNA TGTGCCAGCAGTCCTGGAGGGCGAAGCTACACCTTC. It codes for CASSPGGRSYTF.

This chain connects TRBV6-4 to TRBJ2-3; D not certain. Germline CDR1 and CDR2: MRHNA and SNTAGT. The V end was cut by 0 bases, the J end by 3 bases, with 4 bases between. This CDR3 region has 13 residues. Here the CDR3 DNA reads TGTGCCAGCAGTGACTCGACTACAGATACGCAGTATTTT. It specifies CASSDSTTDTQYF.

This clone was observed a handful of times. An end of the junction differs from the germline gene, which may be a read error. The chain joins TRBV30 to TRBJ1-2; TRBD1 is a possible D gene (5 bases). This CDR3 comprises 12 residues. Germline loops: CDR1 GTSNPN, CDR2 SVGIG (reference sequence). This CDR3 reads CAWGGGGGGYTF. CDR3 bases: TGTGCCTGGGGTGGGGGAGGTGGTGGCTACACCTTT.

The chain carries TRBV11-2 and TRBJ1-5; D is possibly TRBD1 (5 bases). Deletions cut 4 bases from V and 9 bases from J, with 16 bases between. The CDR3 is 14 residues long. Germline values: CDR1 SGHAT, CDR2 FQNNGV. The CDR3, as DNA: TGTGCCAGCAGCTCCCAGGAGGGGATCGGGCCCCAGCATTTT. As protein: CASSSQEGIGPQHF.

The rearrangement joins TRBV10-3 to TRBJ1-4, with 10 bases lining up with TRBD1. This CDR3 has 14 amino acids. V dropped 5 bases and J dropped 6; count of bases not matched to a gene: 3. The germline gives CDR1 ENHRY, CDR2 SYGVKD. In DNA form, the CDR3 reads TGTGCCATCAGTTTCGGACAGGGGGATGAAAAACTGTTTTTT. Translating it yields CAISFGQGDEKLFF.

V usage is TRBV25-1 and J usage is TRBJ2-2, with 12 bases aligning to TRBD2. CDR1 is MGHDK, CDR2 SYGVNS, per germline. This CDR3 is 16 amino acids long. Trimming at V came to 6 bases and at J to 4 bases, leaving 6 bases not matched to a gene. DNA for the CDR3: TGTGCCAGCAGACCTAGCGGGAGGGCCGGCACCGGGGAGCTGTTTTTT. Translation gives CASRPSGRAGTGELFF.

The V call is TRBV13, the J call TRBJ1-1, with D hard to call. The CDR3 spans 17 residues. Germline V lookup: CDR1 PRHDT, CDR2 FYEKMQ (reference sequence). V was cut by 5 bases and J by 1 base, with 20 bases left in between. DNA of the CDR3: TGTGCCAGCAGCCGCTTACGTATCTTAGCGGCGAACACTGAAGCTTTCTTT. This codes for CASSRLRILAANTEAFF.

CDR3: CSVLQGGPTRGQYF. As DNA, the CDR3 is TGCAGCGTTCTCCAGGGAGGACCCACCCGAGGGCAGTATTTT. The rearrangement links TRBV29-1 to TRBJ2-3; the D gene is possibly TRBD2 (6 bases). The germline V gene has CDR1 SQVTM and CDR2 ANQGSEA. The CDR3 is 14 residues long. Trimming cost V 5 bases and J 11 bases, with 23 bases left between them.

The chain combines TRBV19 with TRBJ2-1, with 7 positions matching TRBD2. The junction had 5 bases not matched to a gene; V was cut back by 6 bases and J by 3 bases. This CDR3 has 14 residues. Germline loops: CDR1 LNHDA, CDR2 SQIVND (reference sequence). The CDR3 reads CASSFGLVYNEQFF. In DNA form, the CDR3 reads TGTGCCAGTAGCTTTGGACTAGTCTACAATGAGCAGTTCTTC.

CDR3 region: CASSLNLVWQETQYF. CDR3 nucleotide sequence: TGTGCCAGCAGCTTAAACCTAGTTTGGCAAGAGACCCAGTACTTC. J is TRBJ2-5 and V is TRBV7-2; D gene uncertain. The germline V gene encodes CDR1 SGHTA and CDR2 FQGNSA. The CDR3 consists of 15 residues. Trimming took 2 bases from V and 2 from J, leaving 12 bases between them.

CDR3 loop: CASSQQRKNEKLFF. DNA of the CDR3: TGTGCCAGCAGCCAACAGAGAAAGAATGAAAAACTGTTTTTT. The rearrangement joins TRBV5-6 to TRBJ1-4; no clear D. Germline V gene data show CDR1 as SGHDT and CDR2 as YYEEEE. The length of the CDR3 is 14 residues. Deletions cut 4 bases from V and 5 bases from J, with 12 bases between. The entire variable domain, with the rest obtained from reference TRBV5-6 and TRBJ1-4, is as follows: DAGVTQSPTHLIKTRGQQVTLRCSPKSGHDTVSWYQQALGQGPQFIFQYYEEEERQRGNFPDRFSGHQFPNYSSELNVNALLLGDSALYLCASSQQRKNEKLFFGSGTQLSVL.